A single sample is the source of the 11 T cell receptor beta chains below, sequenced in a study of immune cell composition in non-small cell lung cancer. Measured with immunoSEQ multiplex PCR; TCRdb has only the in-frame clones, and not every one. The sample consists of around 2,500 clones, 70% to 75% of them appearing once. Normal lung was taken at the farthest possible site, at least 3 cm from tumour. Specimen: non-adjacent lung tissue. The receptors stem from a human donor with non-small cell lung cancer.

V gene TRBV11-2 combines with J gene TRBJ2-7; D remains ambiguous. This CDR3 region has 14 residues. CDR1 SGHAT and CDR2 FQNNGV come from the germline V gene. Trimming left V 0 bases short and J 7 bases short, with 13 bases between. CDR3 amino acids: CASSLDRQVGEQYF. DNA of the CDR3: TGTGCCAGCAGCTTAGATCGGCAGGTTGGGGAGCAGTACTTC.

The rearrangement links TRBV21-1 to TRBJ2-7; TRBD2, as called in the table, went unchecked against the DNA. TRBV21-1 is reported as a pseudogene. The CDR3 consists of 14 residues. The CDR3 bases are TGTGCCATCACTTCTAGCGGGAGCTCCTACGAGCAGTACTTC. It translates to CAITSSGSSYEQYF.

This clone was counted once. The V call is TRBV5-1, the J call TRBJ2-6; TRBD1 is a possible D gene (5 bases). V lost 0 bases and J 4 bases, leaving 8 bases between the germline ends. CDR1 SGHRS and CDR2 YFSETQ come from the germline V gene. This CDR3 is 15 amino acids long. The CDR3 spells CASSLEGVGANVLTF. DNA of the CDR3: TGCGCCAGCAGCTTGGAAGGGGTAGGGGCCAACGTCCTGACTTTC.

By share, this clone ranks as large. The J gene is TRBJ1-4, the V gene TRBV5-1; tentative D call: TRBD1 (5 bases). V lost 2 bases and J lost 0, with 11 bases in between. There are 16 residues in the CDR3. Germline V gene lookup returns CDR1 SGHRS and CDR2 YFSETQ. The CDR3 coding sequence is TGCGCCAGCAGCTTTTTCCCACAGGCAACTAATGAAAAACTGTTTTTT. Translating it yields CASSFFPQATNEKLFF. Full variable domain (rest looked up from reference TRBV5-1 and TRBJ1-4): KAGVTQTPRYLIKTRGQQVTLSCSPISGHRSVSWYQQTPGQGLQFLFEYFSETQRNKGNFPGRFSGRQFSNSRSEMNVSTLELGDSALYLCASSFFPQATNEKLFFGSGTQLSVL.

The V call is TRBV21-1, the J call TRBJ2-1; TRBD2, the table's D call, was not compared with the DNA. TRBV21-1 counts as a pseudogene. The CDR3 runs to 15 residues. The CDR3 DNA follows: TGTGCCAGCAGCCAGACTAGCGGGAGTTACAATGAGCAGTTCTTC. It encodes CASSQTSGSYNEQFF.

The gene calls are TRBV5-1 and TRBJ2-7; 9 nucleotides align to TRBD1. The CDR3 has 15 residues. The V segment lost 1 base and the J segment 9 bases; nucleotides outside the gene matches: 11. The germline V gene has CDR1 SGHRS and CDR2 YFSETQ. CDR3 coding DNA: TGCGCCAGCAGCTTGCAGCTGGACAGGGGATCTACGCAGTACTTC. Its translation: CASSLQLDRGSTQYF.

This chain links TRBV12-5 with TRBJ2-1; 7 bases map to TRBD1. The length of the CDR3 is 13 residues. With V trimmed by 6 bases and J by 5 bases, 4 bases remained unmatched. The germline V gene has CDR1 LGHNT and CDR2 FRNRAP. The CDR3 region has the DNA TGTGCTAGTGGCTCGGGACAGAACAATGAGCAGTTCTTC. This codes for CASGSGQNNEQFF.

The chain carries TRBV7-6 and TRBJ1-1; 10 nucleotides align to TRBD1. Germline loops: CDR1 SGHVS, CDR2 FNYEAQ. This CDR3 is 13 amino acids long. Losses at the gene ends were 5 bases for V and 12 bases for J; bases not matched to a gene: 9. CDR3 DNA: TGTGCCAGCAGCCCCCGGACAGGGGGAAATCCTTTCTTT. Its translation: CASSPRTGGNPFF.

For this clone: The junction does not match germline at one end; this may be a read error. J is TRBJ2-7 and V is TRBV7-7, with 11 nucleotides matching TRBD2. Per the germline V gene, CDR1 is SSHAT and CDR2 is FNYEAQ (reference sequence). This CDR3 has 14 amino acids. The CDR3 sequence is CASSSGTSGVEQYF. The CDR3 region has the DNA TGTGCTAGCAGCTCCGGGACTAGCGGAGTAGAGCAGTACTTC.

This chain joins TRBV7-9 and TRBJ1-5, with 10 nucleotides matching TRBD1. In germline, CDR1 is SEHNR, CDR2 FQNEAQ (reference sequence). V shed 5 bases, J shed 3 bases, and the junction held 4 bases outside the gene matches. The CDR3 contains 15 residues. CDR3 region: CASSTGTGANQPQHF. The CDR3 DNA follows: TGTGCCAGCAGCACCGGGACAGGGGCCAATCAGCCCCAGCATTTT.

The chain couples TRBV27 to TRBJ2-5, with D maybe TRBD1 (6 bases). V gave up 8 bases and J gave up 4 bases, with 14 bases separating them. The CDR3 totals 13 residues. Germline assignment: CDR1 MNHEY and CDR2 SMNVEV (reference sequence). The CDR3 spells CASGPRGGETQYF. In DNA form, the CDR3 reads TGTGCCAGCGGGCCGCGAGGGGGAGAGACCCAGTACTTC.